A selection of T cell receptor beta chains follows, all from one sample in a study of blood T cell repertoires in COVID-19. This table comes from immunoSEQ multiplex PCR, and its TCRdb copy is limited to in-frame clones, with some not included. Here the sample spans 130,000 to 150,000 clones, 75% to 85% being singletons. Source material: peripheral blood. Receptor source: a human donor with acute or convalescent COVID-19. The donor label of this sample is uncertain. Each CDR3 is given with its conserved first and last residue. The D gene is left open where the match is weak. Rows may omit the clone size; those that give it use once, few, many or a size class.

>TRBJ2-3|-|TRBV19|-
CASSLGLADTQYF
TGTGCCAGTAGCCTCGGGTTGGCAGATACGCAGTATTTT
>TRBJ1-1|TRBD1|TRBV19|-
CASSIRTGSSENTEAFF
TGTGCCAGTAGTATCCGGACAGGGTCAAGTGAGAACACTGAAGCTTTCTTT
>TRBJ1-2|-|TRBV29-1|-
CSVDQGGYGYTF
TGCAGCGTTGATCAGGGTGGCTATGGCTACACCTTC
>TRBJ1-3|TRBD1|TRBV18|-
CASSGTDGNTIYF
TGTGCCAGCTCAGGGACAGACGGAAACACCATATATTTT
>TRBJ2-7|TRBD1|TRBV19|-
CASSMGDRAYEQYF
TGTGCCAGTAGTATGGGGGACAGGGCCTACGAGCAGTACTTC
>TRBJ1-5|TRBD1|TRBV6-1|-
CASSGGTALGNQPQHF
TGTGCCAGCAGTGGAGGGACAGCTTTGGGGAATCAGCCCCAGCATTTT
>TRBJ2-4|TRBD2|TRBV30|few
CAWSRSGGNIQYF
TGTGCCTGGAGTAGGAGCGGGGGAAACATTCAGTACTTC
>TRBJ1-3|TRBD1|TRBV5-3|-
CARSSPKTTGVGNTIYF
TGTGCCAGAAGCTCACCTAAAACCACAGGGGTTGGAAACACCATATATTTT
>TRBJ1-2|TRBD1|TRBV19|-
CASSISGQSLYGYTF
TGTGCCAGTAGTATCTCGGGACAGTCTCTCTATGGCTACACCTTC
>TRBJ1-1|TRBD1|TRBV6-5|-
CASTRQGYYTEAFF
TGTGCCAGCACCAGACAGGGTTATTATACTGAAGCTTTCTTT
>TRBJ1-2|-|TRBV19|few
CASSILTLGGYGYTF
TGTGCCAGTAGTATCTTGACGCTAGGTGGCTATGGCTACACCTTC
>TRBJ1-3|-|TRBV7-8|-
CASSGGSSGNTIYF
TGTGCCAGCAGCGGAGGGAGCTCTGGAAACACCATATATTTT
>TRBJ1-5|TRBD1|TRBV24-1|once
CATSESDRYQPQHF
TGTGCCACCAGTGAATCGGACAGGTATCAGCCCCAGCATTTT
>TRBJ2-3|TRBD2|TRBV5-4|-
CASSLAGLAGRDTQYF
TGTGCCAGCAGCTTGGCCGGGCTAGCGGGAAGGGATACGCAGTATTTT
>TRBJ1-4|TRBD1|TRBV6-6|-
CASSRDSRNEKLFF
TGTGCCAGCAGTAGGGACAGCCGCAATGAAAAACTGTTTTTT
>TRBJ2-2|TRBD1|TRBV7-6|-
CASSSQGAPNTGELFF
TGTGCCAGCAGCTCGCAGGGGGCGCCGAACACCGGGGAGCTGTTTTTT
>TRBJ1-5|-|TRBV19|-
CASRSTAGQPQHF
TGTGCCAGTAGGTCGACAGCAGGTCAGCCCCAGCATTTT
>TRBJ1-1|-|TRBV6-5|-
CASSRGLSVAEAFF
TGTGCCAGCAGTCGGGGACTGAGTGTTGCTGAAGCTTTCTTT
>TRBJ2-2|TRBD2|TRBV9|-
CASSVTSGGPNTGELFF
TGTGCCAGCAGCGTAACCAGCGGGGGGCCGAACACCGGGGAGCTGTTTTTT
>TRBJ2-7|TRBD1|TRBV11-3|few
CASSFRGTGGYEQYF
TGTGCCAGCAGCTTCCGGGGGACAGGGGGCTACGAGCAGTACTTC
>TRBJ2-6|-|TRBV6-5|once
CASSPFSGANVLTF
TGTGCCAGCAGTCCCTTCTCTGGGGCCAACGTCCTGACTTTC
>TRBJ1-5|-|TRBV2|-
CASSERGFNQPQHF
TGTGCCAGCAGTGAACGAGGTTTCAATCAGCCCCAGCATTTT
>TRBJ1-6|-|TRBV3-1/TRBV3-2|-
CASSQPAGNSPLHF
TGTGCCAGCAGCCAACCGGCAGGGAATTCACCCCTCCACTTT
>TRBJ2-1|TRBD1|TRBV24-1|-
CATSGTALDNEQFF
TGTGCCACTTCCGGGACAGCCCTTGACAATGAGCAGTTCTTC
>TRBJ1-6|-|TRBV4-1|-
CASSQDRSGLTRSYNSPLHF
TGCGCCAGCAGCCAAGATAGGTCAGGGCTAACCAGGTCCTATAATTCACCCCTCCACTTT
>TRBJ2-3|TRBD2|TRBV2|-
CASSPGTITDTQYF
TGTGCCAGCAGCCCCGGGACTATCACAGATACGCAGTATTTT
>TRBJ1-2|-|TRBV18|once
CASSLSNRDPYGYTF
TGTGCCAGCTCACTCTCCAACAGGGATCCCTATGGCTACACCTTC
>TRBJ1-2|TRBD1|TRBV6-1|-
CASSEGTGGNGYTF
TGTGCCAGCAGTGAGGGGACAGGTGGAAATGGCTACACCTTC
>TRBJ1-1|-|TRBV5-1|-
CASSLTGTNTEAFF
TGCGCCAGCAGCTTGACAGGGACCAACACTGAAGCTTTCTTT
>TRBJ1-5|-|TRBV5-4|-
CASSLTGEGNQPQHF
TGTGCCAGCAGCTTGACCGGGGAAGGCAATCAGCCCCAGCATTTT
>TRBJ2-1|-|TRBV9|-
CASSAGAYNEQFF
TGTGCCAGCAGCGCCGGGGCCTACAATGAGCAGTTCTTC
>TRBJ2-1|TRBD2|TRBV27|-
CASTKLAGGQGEGEQFF
TGTGCCAGCACTAAACTAGCGGGGGGGCAAGGGGAGGGTGAGCAGTTCTTC
>TRBJ1-1|-|TRBV29-1|-
CSVERGRGTEAFF
TGCAGCGTTGAAAGAGGCAGGGGAACTGAAGCTTTCTTT
>TRBJ2-1|-|TRBV14|-
CASSPRGFNEQFF
TGTGCCAGCAGCCCCCGAGGGTTCAATGAGCAGTTCTTC
>TRBJ1-1|-|TRBV19|-
CASSIFTRGTEAFF
TGTGCCAGTAGTATTTTCACTCGGGGCACTGAAGCTTTCTTT
>TRBJ1-1|-|TRBV19|few
CASSLNTEAFF
TGTGCCAGTAGCTTGAACACTGAAGCTTTCTTT
>TRBJ2-4|-|TRBV6-6|-
CASSRFGGERAKNIQYF
TGTGCCAGCAGTCGTTTTGGAGGGGAACGGGCCAAAAACATTCAGTACTTC
>TRBJ1-1|-|TRBV9|-
CASSVVAGITEAFF
TGTGCCAGCAGCGTAGTCGCAGGGATCACTGAAGCTTTCTTT
>TRBJ1-6|TRBD1|TRBV7-3|-
CASSSYRGSPLHF
TGTGCCAGCAGCTCATACAGGGGATCACCCCTCCACTTT
>TRBJ1-3|-|TRBV19|once
CASSTSDIRSGNTIYF
TGTGCCAGTAGTACCTCCGACATCCGCTCTGGAAACACCATATATTTT
>TRBJ1-3|-|TRBV30|-
CAWRAQGIDSGNTIYF
TGTGCCTGGAGGGCTCAGGGAATTGACTCTGGAAACACCATATATTTT
>TRBJ1-5|-|TRBV27|-
CASSFGADPNQPQHF
TGTGCCAGCAGTTTTGGGGCAGACCCCAATCAGCCCCAGCATTTT
>TRBJ1-2|TRBD1|TRBV18|once
CASSQTGSPGYTF
TGTGCCAGCTCACAGACAGGGAGCCCTGGCTACACCTTC